This T cell receptor beta chain emerged from a study of metastatic and nonmetastatic thyroid tumors. There are many counts of this clone. TCRdb re-called the PCR reads with MiXCR. This table has more than 12,000 clones, 25% appearing once. Patients had received no treatment of any kind before thyroid surgery. The clonotype comes from a female donor with papillary thyroid cancer or a benign thyroid nodule (not recorded which). Some clones in this sample may be carry-over from other donors' samples. The sample taken for sequencing was tumor tissue.

This CDR3 is CASSATGFTEAFF. The CDR3 DNA sequence: TGTGCCAGCAGCGCTACAGGGTTCACTGAAGCTTTCTTT. V is TRBV9 and J is TRBJ1-1, with a possible D match to TRBD1 (6 bases). The germline V gene encodes CDR1 SGDLS and CDR2 YYNGEE. Trimming removed 3 bases at V and 4 bases at J, with 10 bases between. The CDR3 has 13 residues.